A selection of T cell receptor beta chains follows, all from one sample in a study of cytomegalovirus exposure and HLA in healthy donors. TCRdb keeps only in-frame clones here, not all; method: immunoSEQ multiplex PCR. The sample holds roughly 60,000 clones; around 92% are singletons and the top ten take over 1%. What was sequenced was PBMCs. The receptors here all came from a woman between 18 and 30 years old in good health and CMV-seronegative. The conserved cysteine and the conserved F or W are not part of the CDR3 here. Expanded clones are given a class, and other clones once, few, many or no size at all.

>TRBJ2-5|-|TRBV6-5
ASRLNRGQETQY
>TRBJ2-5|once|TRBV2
ASSQGGETQY
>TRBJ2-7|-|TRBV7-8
ASSLVGTGWWEQY
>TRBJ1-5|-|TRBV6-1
ALGGATRLPQH
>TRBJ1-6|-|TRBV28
ASSPRQQNSPLH
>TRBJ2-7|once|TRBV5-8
ASSDGTSGSLGSYEQY
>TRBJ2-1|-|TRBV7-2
ASSPRSGSSYNEQF
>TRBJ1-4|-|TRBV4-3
ASSQDIQGRANEKLF
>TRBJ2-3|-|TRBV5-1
ASSPGLQDTQY
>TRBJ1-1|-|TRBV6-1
ASSATVETEAF
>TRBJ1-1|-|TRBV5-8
ASSLLVVPLASNTEAF
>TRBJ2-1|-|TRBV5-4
ASSSRDHYNEQF
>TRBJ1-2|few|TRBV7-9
ASSWPNYGYT
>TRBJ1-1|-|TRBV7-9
ASSPYTGESTEAF
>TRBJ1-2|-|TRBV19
ASRVPGQRTYGYT
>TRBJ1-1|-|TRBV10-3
AISDSPDRAKLNTEAF
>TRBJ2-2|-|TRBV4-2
ASSQDGPAGGPGELF
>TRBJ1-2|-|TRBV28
ASRTGTGVYGYT
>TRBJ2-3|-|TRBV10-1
ASSPVSGGTSTDTQY
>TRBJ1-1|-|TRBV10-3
ATRGEAGTEAF
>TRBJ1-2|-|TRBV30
AWTMTDLSGYT
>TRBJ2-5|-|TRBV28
ASSPSEDYLVETQY
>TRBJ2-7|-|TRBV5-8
ASSSGLAGETEQY
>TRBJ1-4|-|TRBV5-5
ASSLGLGGINEKLF
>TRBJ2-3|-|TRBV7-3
ASSFRGRGDTQY
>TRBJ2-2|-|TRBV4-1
ASSPAHGGGGINGELF
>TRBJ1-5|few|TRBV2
ASRGSGPQH
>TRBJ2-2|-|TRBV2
ASSGKTSGTGELF
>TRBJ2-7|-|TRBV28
ASSFRIPIYEQY
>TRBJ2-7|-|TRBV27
ASSSQVRSYEQY
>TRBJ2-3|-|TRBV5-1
TSSSGLAGITDTQY
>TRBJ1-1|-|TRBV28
ATGQQVGEAF